This is a list of T cell receptor beta chains from one sample in a study of T cells after yellow fever vaccination. MiXCR, applied by TCRdb to the 5' RACE reads, yields one record per CDR3 protein. The table records fewer than 350,000 distinct CDR3 sequences, around 4% of them present only once. This sample comprised PBMCs, obtained on the day of the yellow fever booster vaccination. These receptors originate from a man younger than 35 who received the YFV17D yellow fever vaccine. The CDR3 runs from the conserved cysteine through the conserved F or W. A D gene is named only where the DNA matches it firmly. The size of a clone is reported for some rows only, either as once, few or many, or as a class for expanded clones.

>TRBJ1-5|NA|NA|TRBV7-9
TGTGCCAGCAGCTCTGCAGGGGTTTCAGGTCAGCCCCAGCATTTT
CASSSAGVSGQPQHF
>TRBJ2-1|NA|NA|TRBV1
TGCACCAGCAGCCACACGTCGAGCTACAATGAGCAGTTCTTC
CTSSHTSSYNEQFF
>TRBJ2-2|NA|NA|TRBV7-6
TGTGCCAGCAGCCGAGACTTAGACACCGGGGAGCTGTTTTTT
CASSRDLDTGELFF
>TRBJ1-6|NA|NA|TRBV4-2
TGTGCCAGCAGCCAGACCCTGGGAGTGCCACCCCTCCACTTT
CASSQTLGVPPLHF
>TRBJ2-3|NA|NA|TRBV10-3
TGTGCCATCAGTGAACGGCGAAACCAGGGGAGCACAGATACGCAGTATTTT
CAISERRNQGSTDTQYF
>TRBJ1-1|many|NA|TRBV7-9
TGTGCCAGCAGCTTGGCCGCCCAGGGAGCTTTCTTT
CASSLAAQGAFF
>TRBJ1-3|NA|NA|TRBV7-6
TGTGCCAGCAGTCGTTTAGGGGGGCTCGGTGGAAACACCATATATTTT
CASSRLGGLGGNTIYF
>TRBJ2-7|few|NA|TRBV2
TGTGCCAGCAGTGAAGGGCGGCTCTACGGGGAGCAGTACTTC
CASSEGRLYGEQYF
>TRBJ2-5|many|NA|TRBV7-8
TGTGCCAGCAGCTTAGTAGGGGGGACGGAGACCCAGTACTTC
CASSLVGGTETQYF
>TRBJ2-1|few|TRBD1|TRBV4-3
TGCGCCAGCAGCCAGGTGGACAGGGGGCTCTACAATGAGCAGTTCTTC
CASSQVDRGLYNEQFF
>TRBJ1-4|few|NA|TRBV15
TGTGCCACCAGCAGGGAGGGCCGTGAAAAACTGTTTTTT
CATSREGREKLFF
>TRBJ1-6|many|TRBD1|TRBV6-6
TGTGCCAGCAGCCCGACAGGGATATCACCCCTCCACTTT
CASSPTGISPLHF
>TRBJ1-1|few|NA|TRBV12-3/TRBV12-4
TGTGCCAGCAGTTTGAGGGCTCCTGAAGCTTTCTTT
CASSLRAPEAFF
>TRBJ2-6|many|NA|TRBV5-1
TGCGCCAGCAGCTTGGACCCTCCGACGGTCACTAGGGCCAACGTCCTGACTTTC
CASSLDPPTVTRANVLTF
>TRBJ2-1|many|TRBD2|TRBV12-3/TRBV12-4
TGTGCCAGCAGTGAGCGGGGGGGCCTGAATCCTCTCAATGAGCAGTTCTTC
CASSERGGLNPLNEQFF
>TRBJ1-5|NA|NA|TRBV7-2
TGTGCCAGCAGTCCGTCAGGGAACAATCAGCCCCAGCATTTT
CASSPSGNNQPQHF
>TRBJ2-2|many|NA|TRBV5-4
TGTGCCAGCAGCTGGGGGGGGACAGAACGCACCGGGGAGCTGTTTTTT
CASSWGGTERTGELFF
>TRBJ2-5|many|NA|TRBV5-1
TGCGCCAGCAGTCCCGAGACAGGTCTAGCCCAGTACTTC
CASSPETGLAQYF
>TRBJ1-2|many|NA|TRBV7-2
TGTGCCAGCAGCTTAGCGGAAGGGAACTATGGCTACACCTTC
CASSLAEGNYGYTF
>TRBJ1-3|many|NA|TRBV7-2
TGTGCCTTTGCAAGCTCTGGAAACACCATATATTTT
CAFASSGNTIYF
>TRBJ1-5|many|NA|TRBV28
TGTGCCAGAAGTTTAATACAGGTCAGCAATCAGCCCCAGCATTTT
CARSLIQVSNQPQHF
>TRBJ2-3|NA|TRBD2|TRBV6-2/TRBV6-3
TGTGCCAGCAGACTCCGGTATAGCGGGGCCCTCACGACGCAGTATTTT
CASRLRYSGALTTQYF
>TRBJ2-2|few|NA|TRBV6-2/TRBV6-3
TGTGCCAGCAGTTACGGGGGTAGCACCGGGGAGCTGTTTTTT
CASSYGGSTGELFF
>TRBJ2-7|few|TRBD2|TRBV5-6
TGTGCCAGCAGCTTGTGGTCTAGCGGGGTGAGCTCCTACGAGCAGTACTTC
CASSLWSSGVSSYEQYF
>TRBJ2-2|NA|NA|TRBV6-5
TGTGCCAGCAGTTATAATAGGCAGAACACCGGGGAGCTGTTTTTT
CASSYNRQNTGELFF
>TRBJ2-5|many|TRBD1|TRBV18
TGTGCCAGCTCACGGTCAGGGGGTGAGGAGACCCAGTACTTC
CASSRSGGEETQYF
>TRBJ2-7|many|TRBD2|TRBV7-6
TGTGCCAGCAGCTTAAACAGCGGGGGGCGGTACGAGCAGTACTTC
CASSLNSGGRYEQYF
>TRBJ2-3|many|NA|TRBV29-1
TGCAGCGTTCCCTGGGGGGCGACAGATACGCAGTATTTT
CSVPWGATDTQYF
>TRBJ2-3|few|NA|TRBV4-1
TGCGCCAGCAGCCAAGGTCTATGGACTTCCACAGATACGCAGTATTTT
CASSQGLWTSTDTQYF
>TRBJ1-1|many|NA|TRBV5-1
TGCGCCAGCAGCAGCGGCAGGGACACTGAAGCTTTCTTT
CASSSGRDTEAFF
>TRBJ1-2|many|NA|TRBV7-9
TGTGCCAGCAGCTTAGGGGCCAGGCCTAACTATGGCTACACCTTC
CASSLGARPNYGYTF
>TRBJ2-4|many|NA|TRBV5-1
TGCGCCAGCCGTTCAATCGGATCCCCCATAAACATTCAGTACTTC
CASRSIGSPINIQYF
>TRBJ1-4|many|NA|TRBV5-1
TGCGCCAGCAGCTGGACTGGGACCGGCGTAAAACTGTTTTTT
CASSWTGTGVKLFF
>TRBJ2-4|many|TRBD2|TRBV7-2
TGTGCCAGCAGCTTAGCGAGCGGGGGGGTAAACATTCAGTACTTC
CASSLASGGVNIQYF
>TRBJ2-1|few|TRBD1|TRBV5-1
TGCGCCAGCAACCCGGGACAGGGCTACCTCAATGAGCAGTTCTTC
CASNPGQGYLNEQFF
>TRBJ2-5|few|NA|TRBV5-4
TGTGCCAGCAGCCCCGACGGAGGGAGGCAAGAGACCCAGTACTTC
CASSPDGGRQETQYF
>TRBJ2-5|NA|NA|TRBV5-4
TGTGCCAGCGGATTGTCTCTGTCGGGGCAAGAGACCCAGTACTTC
CASGLSLSGQETQYF
>TRBJ2-1|NA|NA|TRBV2
TGTGCCAGCCGGGGGACTGCCTGGGGGGAGCAGTTCTTC
CASRGTAWGEQFF
>TRBJ2-3|many|TRBD2|TRBV7-3
TGTGCCAGCAGCCAGAGCGGGGGCCCAGATACGCAGTATTTT
CASSQSGGPDTQYF
>TRBJ1-1|many|NA|TRBV7-3
TGTGCCAGCAGCCCCTCCCGCCTTGAAGCTTTCTTT
CASSPSRLEAFF
>TRBJ1-2|few|TRBD1|TRBV4-2
TGTGCCAGCAGCCTCGGCGGGACAGAGGACTATGGCTACACCTTC
CASSLGGTEDYGYTF
>TRBJ1-1|few|NA|TRBV7-2
TGTGCCAGCATCCCTAGCCGGGACTTGTACACTGAAGCTTTCTTT
CASIPSRDLYTEAFF
>TRBJ1-4|few|NA|TRBV6-5
TGTGCCAGCAGTTACTCGTGGCAATCCGCCGAAAAACTGTTTTTT
CASSYSWQSAEKLFF
>TRBJ1-1|NA|NA|TRBV27
TGTGCCAGCCGACCCTTGGGAGACACTGAAGCTTTCTTT
CASRPLGDTEAFF